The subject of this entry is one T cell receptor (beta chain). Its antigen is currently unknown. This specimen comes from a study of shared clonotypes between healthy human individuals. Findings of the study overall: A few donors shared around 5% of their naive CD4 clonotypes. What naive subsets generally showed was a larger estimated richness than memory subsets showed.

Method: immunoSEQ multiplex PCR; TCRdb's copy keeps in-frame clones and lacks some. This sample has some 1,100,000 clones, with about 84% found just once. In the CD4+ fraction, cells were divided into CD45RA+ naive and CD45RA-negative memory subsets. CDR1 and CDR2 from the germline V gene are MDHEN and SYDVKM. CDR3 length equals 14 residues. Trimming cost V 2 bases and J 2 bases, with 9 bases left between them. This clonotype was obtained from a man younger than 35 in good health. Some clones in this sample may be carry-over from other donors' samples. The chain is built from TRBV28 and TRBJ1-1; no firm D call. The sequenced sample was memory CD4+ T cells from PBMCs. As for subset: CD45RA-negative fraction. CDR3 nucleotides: TGTGCCAGCAGTTTAATCCGGGTTAACACTGAAGCTTTCTTT. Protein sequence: CASSLIRVNTEAFF.